This record looks at one TCR beta chain sequence and its context. The antigen remains undetermined. Time point given: pre-sensitization, week 0. Indicated treatment: therapeutic diphenylcyclopropenone sensitization with weekly scalp DPC. These data are taken from a study of human T cells and chemical hapten exposure. Across the whole study: Throughout the approximately 25-week study, diphenylcyclopropenone was applied weekly to the patients' scalps. Study-level results: Expanded TCRs formed significantly more large CDR3 similarity clusters than controls. Donors in the study had alopecia, meaning their immune response may differ from healthy people's.

The V and J ends lost 6 bases and 0 bases respectively, with 16 bases between them. The CDR3 runs to 15 residues. Germline V gives CDR1 DFQATT, CDR2 SNEGSKA (reference sequence). The library put unique molecular identifiers onto individual cDNA molecules. Via MiXCR, TCRdb re-called the RACE reads, giving one row per CDR3 protein. This sample carries 250,000 or so distinct CDR3 sequences, approximately 8.4% of them seen once, and the ten largest clones take 2.3%. The chain joins TRBV20-1 to TRBJ2-3; D perhaps matches TRBD2 (6 bases). The sample in question was whole blood, obtained in connection with sensitization to the hapten diphenylcyclopropenone (DPC). This sequence was found in a middle-aged woman with alopecia areata. Some clones in this sample may be carry-over from other donors' samples. In DNA, the CDR3 is TGCAGTGCCCTTCCTAGCGAAATTAGCACAGATACGCAGTATTTT. As protein: CSALPSEISTDTQYF.